A selection of T cell receptor beta chains follows, all from one sample in a study of T-cell reconstitution after alpha-beta-depleted transplantation in children. One entry per CDR3 protein results from TCRdb running MiXCR on the PCR reads. This sample yields fewer than 130,000 distinct CDR3 sequences, of which around a tenth are seen a single time; around 8.2% belongs to the top ten. The sequencing used PBMCs from the stem cell graft donor, collected from the stem cell graft. The receptor set was obtained from a human donor who donated a stem cell graft to a child with acute lymphoblastic leukemia. The CDR3 runs from the conserved cysteine through the conserved F or W.

>12|TRBV6-2/TRBV6-3|TRBJ2-3
CASSYSSDTQYF
>14|TRBV12-3/TRBV12-4|TRBJ2-1
CASSVLAGHNEQFF
>15|TRBV27|TRBJ2-3
CASSPLAAYTDTQYF
>17|TRBV20-1|TRBJ1-1
CSAILRRGRGLETEAFF
>12|TRBV30|TRBJ2-2
CAGTQSTGELFF
>14|TRBV25-1|TRBJ2-1
CASSGLAGYNEQFF
>15|TRBV5-4|TRBJ1-1
CASSSDRGRDTEAFF
>18|TRBV20-1|TRBJ2-3
CSARDKETVFTPTDTQYF
>13|TRBV7-3|TRBJ1-2
CASSLGQYHGYTF
>13|TRBV6-1|TRBJ2-7
CASSRTGGGEQYF
>13|TRBV27|TRBJ1-2
CASSPSEFYGYTF
>15|TRBV7-9|TRBJ2-2
CASTSVAGNTGELFF
>15|TRBV5-1|TRBJ2-7
CASSSSPGQGYEQYF
>15|TRBV15|TRBJ1-4
CATSPSTFFNEKLFF
>15|TRBV5-8|TRBJ2-7
CASSREAVLSYEQYF
>15|TRBV7-9|TRBJ1-4
CASSWGIAVDEKLFF
>14|TRBV28|TRBJ1-2
CASSPDSGGWGYTF
>13|TRBV7-3|TRBJ2-7
CASSLTTGYEQYF
>16|TRBV5-6|TRBJ1-5
CASSSRDRGRVQPQHF
>12|TRBV5-1|TRBJ2-3
CASSARDSTQYF
>15|TRBV28|TRBJ2-3
CASSLGGEGADTQYF
>15|TRBV18|TRBJ2-7
CASSSTSGDPYEQYF
>15|TRBV6-5|TRBJ2-5
CASSYSSGSWETQYF
>14|TRBV20-1|TRBJ2-7
CSAYTGPPSYEQYF
>16|TRBV5-1|TRBJ2-5
CASSLAYSGSGETQYF
>16|TRBV6-5|TRBJ2-5
CASSYFGTGEKETQYF
>14|TRBV27|TRBJ2-6
CASRMGQTANVLTF
>15|TRBV7-9|TRBJ2-7
CASSDQGRASYEQYF
>13|TRBV20-1|TRBJ1-5
CSARRGGNQPQHF
>11|TRBV12-3/TRBV12-4|TRBJ2-1
CASSMGNEQFF